Presented here are 25 T cell receptor beta chains from one specimen sequenced in a study of cytomegalovirus exposure and HLA in healthy donors. PCR employed 60 Vbeta and 13 Jbeta primers. Sequenced by immunoSEQ multiplex PCR; TCRdb stores in-frame clones only, minus some. The sample contains tens of thousands of clones, roughly three quarters of which appear only once. Sequencing was performed on PBMCs. The origin of the receptors is a woman in her thirties or forties in good health and CMV-seropositive.

The chain carries TRBV6-5 and TRBJ1-2; a weak D match, TRBD1 (6 bases). CDR1 is MNHEY, CDR2 SVGAGI, per germline. The CDR3 spans 16 residues. V was cut by 0 bases and J by 6 bases, with 17 bases left in between. The CDR3 loop is CASSYSIGGREDGYTF. CDR3 in DNA: TGTGCCAGCAGTTACTCGATAGGGGGACGAGAGGATGGCTACACCTTC.

CDR3 DNA: TGTGCCAGCAGCGGAAGGACTAGCGGACGCACAGATACGCAGTATTTT. It is translated as CASSGRTSGRTDTQYF. The V gene is TRBV13, the J gene TRBJ2-3, with 10 bases fitting TRBD2. V lost 5 bases and J lost 1; bases outside the gene matches: 6. The CDR3 is 16 amino acids. Germline V lookup: CDR1 PRHDT, CDR2 FYEKMQ (reference sequence). Supplemented by reference TRBV13 and TRBJ2-3, the full variable domain reads AAGVIQSPRHLIKEKRETATLKCYPIPRHDTVYWYQQGPGQDPQFLISFYEKMQSDKGSIPDRFSAQQFSDYHSELNMSSLELGDSALYFCASSGRTSGRTDTQYFGPGTRLTVL.

V is TRBV7-2 and J is TRBJ1-5, with D possibly being TRBD1 (6 bases). The V end lost 0 bases, the J end lost 0 bases, and 6 bases lay between the germline ends. The CDR3 contains 15 residues. In germline, CDR1 is SGHTA, CDR2 FQGNSA. The CDR3 DNA sequence: TGTGCCAGCAGCTTAGCAGGGGGTAGCAATCAGCCCCAGCATTTT. Protein: CASSLAGGSNQPQHF.

J is TRBJ1-2 and V is TRBV28; D gene ambiguous. The CDR3 covers 16 residues. V was cut by 3 bases and J by 3 bases, with 17 bases left in between. Germline lookup yields CDR1 MDHEN and CDR2 SYDVKM. This CDR3 reads CASSFGARAGDYGYTF. The CDR3 region has the DNA TGTGCCAGCAGTTTTGGTGCGCGGGCTGGTGACTATGGCTACACCTTC.

The chain employs TRBV5-1 and TRBJ2-7; TRBD1 might be the D (5 bases). CDR1 and CDR2 from the germline V gene are SGHRS and YFSETQ. V dropped 3 bases and J dropped 3 bases, with 10 bases sitting between them. The CDR3 loop spans 13 amino acids. The CDR3 sequence: CASSSQGYYEQYF. The DNA for the CDR3 is TGCGCCAGCAGCTCCCAGGGATACTACGAGCAGTACTTC.

This chain uses TRBV5-6 with TRBJ2-7, with 9 bases lining up with TRBD1. Losses at the gene ends were 4 bases for V and 6 bases for J; bases not matched to a gene: 11. This CDR3 spans 15 amino acids. Germline CDR1 SGHDT, CDR2 YYEEEE. The CDR3 here is CASSGGQGIFFEQYF. The CDR3 DNA is TGTGCCAGCAGCGGGGGACAGGGAATATTTTTCGAGCAGTACTTC.

This clone was observed a handful of times. This chain joins TRBV7-6 and TRBJ2-1; 7 nucleotides match TRBD2. Per the germline V gene, CDR1 is SGHVS and CDR2 is FNYEAQ. With V trimmed by 5 bases and J by 7 bases, 5 bases remained unmatched. CDR3 size: 13 residues. The CDR3 DNA reads as TGTGCCAGCAGCGGGGACTACGGGAATGAGCAGTTCTTC. Amino acids: CASSGDYGNEQFF.

The CDR3 reads CASSLFPVEGQETQYF. The CDR3 DNA reads as TGTGCCAGCAGTTTATTCCCAGTAGAGGGTCAAGAGACCCAGTACTTC. The rearrangement links TRBV27 to TRBJ2-5; D perhaps matches TRBD2 (5 bases). CDR1 and CDR2 from the germline V gene are MNHEY and SMNVEV (reference sequence). The CDR3 totals 16 residues. V dropped 1 base and J dropped 2 bases, with 14 bases sitting between them.

This chain uses TRBV6-1 with TRBJ1-2; 8 bases are a match to TRBD1. The CDR3 contains 14 residues. Losses at the gene ends were 2 bases for V and 8 bases for J; bases not matched to a gene: 7. Germline V gene data show CDR1 as MNHNS and CDR2 as SASEGT. CDR3 in DNA: TGTGCCAGCAGTGAATATCGGACAGGGAAGGGCTACACCTTC. Protein product: CASSEYRTGKGYTF.

This clone was seen a single time. This chain links TRBV27 with TRBJ1-2; 7 nucleotides line up with TRBD1. V was pared by 3 bases and J by 9 bases, with 10 bases of the junction left unmatched. Germline values: CDR1 MNHEY, CDR2 SMNVEV (reference sequence). The CDR3 is 14 residues long. In DNA, the CDR3 is TGTGCCAGCAGTTTGCACGACAGGGAGAGCAGCTACACCTTC. Translation gives CASSLHDRESSYTF.

As to this clone: At the DNA level, this CDR3 is encoded by other sequences in the same sample as well. The chain employs TRBV30 and TRBJ1-6; possible D gene TRBD1, 5 bases. CDR3 length: 17 residues. Germline V gives CDR1 GTSNPN, CDR2 SVGIG (reference sequence). The ends were cut back, 8 bases at V and 7 bases at J, with 27 bases in the middle. The CDR3 bases are TGTGCCCGAGGCGAACAGGCCCTACTACCAACAAATTCACCCCTCCACTTT. The encoded protein is CARGEQALLPTNSPLHF.

Here the CDR3 DNA reads TGTGCCAGCAGTCCTGACCGGGACAGGGGGATCTACGAGCAGTACTTC. Protein sequence: CASSPDRDRGIYEQYF. The gene calls are TRBV27 and TRBJ2-5; 11 bases fit TRBD1. The J call may be faulty, since TRBJ2-7 better matches the DNA end. The CDR3 runs to 16 residues. Germline V gene lookup returns CDR1 MNHEY and CDR2 SMNVEV (reference sequence).

This clone turned up a few times. The CDR3 DNA sequence: TGTGCCAGCAGTTTATTCGGAAGAGGGGGAGTAATGAACACTGAAGCTTTCTTT. It encodes CASSLFGRGGVMNTEAFF. The chain joins TRBV27 to TRBJ1-1; perhaps TRBD1 as D (6 bases). This CDR3 contains 18 residues. Germline CDR1 is MNHEY and CDR2 is SMNVEV (reference sequence). V was trimmed by 1 base and J by 0 bases, leaving 18 bases between them.

The chain uses TRBV6-1 and TRBJ2-2; 7 bases match TRBD1. This CDR3 contains 15 residues. The J segment lost 6 bases and the V segment lost 7 bases, leaving 11 bases of the junction unmatched. In germline, CDR1 is MNHNS, CDR2 SASEGT. The CDR3: CASKFGRGWSGELFF. The CDR3 DNA reads as TGTGCCAGCAAGTTTGGCAGGGGGTGGTCCGGGGAGCTGTTTTTT.

This clone was counted once. This chain joins TRBV7-9 and TRBJ2-5, with D uncertain. The J call may be wrong; the DNA end is better matched by TRBJ2-7. The germline gives CDR1 SEHNR, CDR2 FQNEAQ (reference sequence). The CDR3 contains 15 residues. The CDR3 here is CASENGEDSSYEQYF. DNA for the CDR3: TGTGCCAGCGAAAACGGAGAAGATAGCTCCTACGAGCAGTACTTC.

This clone was seen more than once but under ten times. V usage is TRBV6-5 and J usage is TRBJ1-1; D perhaps matches TRBD1 (5 bases). Germline-derived CDR1 and CDR2 are MNHEY and SVGAGI. Trimming removed 7 bases from V and 2 bases from J, with 14 bases in between. The CDR3 covers 14 residues. DNA of the CDR3: TGTGCCAGCACCCCCTCGGGGGACAACACTGAAGCTTTCTTT. Translated: CASTPSGDNTEAFF.

The rearrangement joins TRBV30 to TRBJ2-7, with a tentative D call TRBD2 (5 bases). Germline CDR1 and CDR2: GTSNPN and SVGIG (reference sequence). The V end lost 1 base, the J end lost 3 bases, and 19 bases lay between the germline ends. The CDR3 contains 16 residues. The chain's CDR3 is CAWSGRRENTYYEQYF. CDR3 bases: TGTGCCTGGAGTGGGAGACGGGAAAACACTTACTACGAGCAGTACTTC.

The chain is built from TRBV28 and TRBJ1-1; 8 positions agree with TRBD1. Germline CDR1 reads MDHEN; CDR2 reads SYDVKM. The CDR3 totals 16 residues. The J segment lost 1 base and the V segment lost 1 base, leaving 5 bases of the junction unmatched. Here the CDR3 DNA reads TGTGCCAGCAGTTTATTCCCCGGACAGGGGAACACTGAAGCTTTCTTT. It codes for CASSLFPGQGNTEAFF.

The chain employs TRBV13 and TRBJ1-5; D perhaps matches TRBD1 (6 bases). The CDR3 has 14 amino acids. Trimming shortened V by 4 bases and J by 9 bases, and 16 bases separated the two germline ends. CDR1 is PRHDT, CDR2 FYEKMQ, per germline (reference sequence). CDR3: CASSSGGPTSPQHF. CDR3 nucleotides: TGTGCCAGCAGCTCGGGGGGGCCAACTTCGCCCCAGCATTTT.

This clone is a singleton in its sample. This sequence joins TRBV5-1 and TRBJ2-2; D perhaps matches TRBD1 (6 bases). V was pared by 4 bases and J by 7 bases, with 17 bases between. Germline loops: CDR1 SGHRS, CDR2 YFSETQ. The CDR3 spans 15 residues. The CDR3 here is CASSTGQLASGELFF. The CDR3 DNA reads TGCGCCAGCAGCACCGGACAGTTAGCAAGCGGGGAGCTGTTTTTT.

Only one count was recorded for this clone. The J gene is TRBJ1-3, the V gene TRBV25-1; tentatively, D is TRBD1 (6 bases). Between the trimmed V and J ends, which lost 4 bases and 0 bases, there was a span of 10 bases. The CDR3 extends over 15 amino acids. Germline loops: CDR1 MGHDK, CDR2 SYGVNS. The CDR3, as DNA: TGTGCCAGCAGTGGACAGGCGATCTCTGGAAACACCATATATTTT. It specifies CASSGQAISGNTIYF.

V is TRBV4-2 and J is TRBJ1-5; D ambiguous. In germline, CDR1 is LGHNA, CDR2 YNFKEQ. This CDR3 region has 14 residues. V was clipped by 1 base and J by 3 bases, with 7 bases between them. The CDR3 loop reads CASSQGGINQPQHF. CDR3 nucleotide sequence: TGTGCCAGCAGCCAAGGAGGAATCAATCAGCCCCAGCATTTT.

This chain links TRBV27 with TRBJ1-1; perhaps TRBD1 as D (5 bases). V dropped 5 bases and J dropped 0 bases, with 13 bases sitting between them. Germline CDR1 is MNHEY and CDR2 is SMNVEV (reference sequence). The CDR3 sequence is 15 residues long. Here the CDR3 DNA reads TGTGCCAGCAGTCTCGGTCCCAGGGTGAACACTGAAGCTTTCTTT. It codes for CASSLGPRVNTEAFF.

The chain carries TRBV6-4 and TRBJ1-4, with D possibly matching TRBD1 (5 bases). This CDR3 has 15 residues. Germline CDR1 MRHNA, CDR2 SNTAGT. V lost 4 bases and J lost 4, with 13 bases in between. In DNA, the CDR3 is TGTGCCAGCAGTGCCTACAGCGGGGGTAATGAAAAACTGTTTTTT. It is translated as CASSAYSGGNEKLFF.

This clone was counted only a few times. V gene TRBV7-9 combines with J gene TRBJ1-4; D gene uncertain. Deletions cut 0 bases from V and 0 bases from J, with 5 bases between. The CDR3 sequence is 15 residues long. The germline V gene encodes CDR1 SEHNR and CDR2 FQNEAQ (reference sequence). DNA for the CDR3: TGTGCCAGCAGCTTAGCCCCAGCAACTAATGAAAAACTGTTTTTT. Protein product: CASSLAPATNEKLFF.